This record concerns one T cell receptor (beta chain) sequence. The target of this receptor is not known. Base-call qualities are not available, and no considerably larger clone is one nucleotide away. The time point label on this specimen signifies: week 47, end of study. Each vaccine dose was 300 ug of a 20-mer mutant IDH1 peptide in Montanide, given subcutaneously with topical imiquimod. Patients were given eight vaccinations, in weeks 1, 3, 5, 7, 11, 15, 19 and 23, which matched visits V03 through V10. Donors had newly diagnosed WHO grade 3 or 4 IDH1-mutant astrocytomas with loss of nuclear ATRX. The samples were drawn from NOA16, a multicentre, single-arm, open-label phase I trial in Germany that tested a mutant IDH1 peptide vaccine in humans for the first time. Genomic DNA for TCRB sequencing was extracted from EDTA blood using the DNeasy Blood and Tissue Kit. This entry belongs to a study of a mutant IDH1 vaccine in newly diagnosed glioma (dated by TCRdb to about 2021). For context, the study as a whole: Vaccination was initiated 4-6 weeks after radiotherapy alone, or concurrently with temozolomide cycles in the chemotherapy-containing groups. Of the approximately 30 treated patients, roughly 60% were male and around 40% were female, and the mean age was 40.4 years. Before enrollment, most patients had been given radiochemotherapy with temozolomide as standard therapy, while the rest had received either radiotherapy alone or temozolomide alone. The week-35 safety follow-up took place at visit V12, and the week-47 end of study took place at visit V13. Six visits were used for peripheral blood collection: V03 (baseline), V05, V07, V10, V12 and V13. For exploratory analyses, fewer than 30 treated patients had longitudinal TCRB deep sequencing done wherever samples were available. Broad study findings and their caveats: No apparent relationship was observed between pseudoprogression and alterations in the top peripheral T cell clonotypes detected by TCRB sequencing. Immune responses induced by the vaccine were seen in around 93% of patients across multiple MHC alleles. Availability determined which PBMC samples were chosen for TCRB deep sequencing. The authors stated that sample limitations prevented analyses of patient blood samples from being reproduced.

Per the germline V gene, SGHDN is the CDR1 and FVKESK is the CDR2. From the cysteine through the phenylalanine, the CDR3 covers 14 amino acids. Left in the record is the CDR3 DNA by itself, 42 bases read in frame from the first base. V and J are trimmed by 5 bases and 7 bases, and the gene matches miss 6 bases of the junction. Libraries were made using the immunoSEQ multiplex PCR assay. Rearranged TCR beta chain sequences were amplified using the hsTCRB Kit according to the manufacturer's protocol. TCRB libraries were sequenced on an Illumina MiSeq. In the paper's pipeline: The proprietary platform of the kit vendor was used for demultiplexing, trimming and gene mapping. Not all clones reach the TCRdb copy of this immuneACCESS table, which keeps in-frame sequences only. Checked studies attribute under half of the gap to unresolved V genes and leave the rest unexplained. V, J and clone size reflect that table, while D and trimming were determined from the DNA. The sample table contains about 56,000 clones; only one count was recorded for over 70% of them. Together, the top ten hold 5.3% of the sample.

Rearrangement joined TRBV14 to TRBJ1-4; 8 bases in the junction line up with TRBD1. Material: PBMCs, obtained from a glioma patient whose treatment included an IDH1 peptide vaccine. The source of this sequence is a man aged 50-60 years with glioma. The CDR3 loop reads CASSSDRVVEKLFF. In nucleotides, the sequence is TGTGCCAGCAGCTCGGACAGGGTGGTTGAAAAACTGTTTTTT. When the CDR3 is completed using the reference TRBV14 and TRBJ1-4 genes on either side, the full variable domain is EAGVTQFPSHSVIEKGQTVTLRCDPISGHDNLYWYRRVMGKEIKFLLHFVKESKQDESGMPNNRFLAERTGGTYSTLKVQPAELEDSGVYFCASSSDRVVEKLFFGSGTQLSVL.